These T cell receptor beta chains were read from a single sample in a study of T cell responses to AZD1222 COVID-19 vaccine. The table came from immunoSEQ multiplex PCR; TCRdb's copy has only in-frame clones and leaves some out. The data contain about 170,000 clones, 85% to 90% of them singletons. The sequencing here drew on peripheral blood, taken on day 0 of AZD1222 vaccination. These receptors originate from an adult in good health. CDR3s include the opening cysteine and the closing phenylalanine or tryptophan. The D gene is left open where the match is weak. Clone size is stated in some rows and not others, as once, few, many or a class when expanded.

d_call | j_call | clone_size | v_call | cdr3_aa | cdr3_nt
TRBD2 | TRBJ2-5 | NA | TRBV5-1 | CASSAQAGGGQETQYF | TGCGCCAGCAGCGCCCAAGCGGGGGGTGGCCAAGAGACCCAGTACTTC
NA | TRBJ1-2 | NA | TRBV6-5 | CASSYQEGSYYGYTF | TGTGCCAGCAGTTACCAGGAGGGTAGCTACTATGGCTACACCTTC
NA | TRBJ2-1 | NA | TRBV15 | CATSYRGGGLARGNEQFF | TGTGCCACCAGCTACAGGGGGGGAGGACTAGCAAGGGGCAATGAGCAGTTCTTC
TRBD1 | TRBJ1-1 | NA | TRBV3-1/TRBV3-2 | CASRLRQGGTEAFF | TGTGCCAGCAGACTAAGACAGGGTGGCACTGAAGCTTTCTTT
NA | TRBJ1-1 | once | TRBV11-2 | CASSSQNTGLSEAFF | TGTGCCAGCAGCTCCCAAAATACAGGGTTGAGTGAAGCTTTCTTT
NA | TRBJ2-7 | NA | TRBV6-1 | CASSDLRGWSSYEQYF | TGTGCCAGCAGTGACCTCAGGGGCTGGAGCTCCTACGAGCAGTACTTC
TRBD1 | TRBJ2-5 | NA | TRBV4-2 | CASSHNPGQGARETQYF | TGTGCCAGCAGCCACAATCCGGGACAGGGGGCGCGGGAGACCCAGTACTTC
NA | TRBJ1-2 | NA | TRBV21-1 | CASSSRDREVSYGYTF | TGTGCCAGCAGCTCCCGGGACAGGGAAGTCTCCTATGGCTACACCTTC
TRBD1 | TRBJ2-7 | NA | TRBV27 | CASTQGYGHEQYF | TGTGCCAGCACACAGGGGTATGGGCACGAGCAGTACTTC
NA | TRBJ2-3 | NA | TRBV7-3 | CASSRQGGSTDTQYF | TGTGCCAGCAGCCGTCAGGGGGGCAGCACAGATACGCAGTATTTT
TRBD1 | TRBJ2-7 | NA | TRBV7-3 | CASSLGTGGSYEQYF | TGTGCCAGCAGCCTAGGGACAGGGGGCTCGTACGAGCAGTACTTC
TRBD1 | TRBJ1-5 | NA | TRBV25-1 | CASSLPSDRGGDQPQHF | TGTGCCAGCTCCCTTCCTTCCGACAGGGGGGGTGATCAGCCCCAGCATTTT
TRBD1 | TRBJ1-6 | NA | TRBV6-5 | CASTRTGNNSPLHF | TGTGCCAGCACTAGGACAGGGAATAATTCACCCCTCCACTTT
NA | TRBJ1-5 | NA | TRBV21-1 | CASSKEDRPNSNQPQHF | TGTGCCAGCAGCAAAGAAGATCGGCCTAATAGCAATCAGCCCCAGCATTTT
TRBD2 | TRBJ2-5 | NA | TRBV2 | CASSSGTSGGQETQYF | TGTGCCAGCAGTTCCGGGACTAGCGGGGGCCAAGAGACCCAGTACTTC
NA | TRBJ2-3 | NA | TRBV7-9 | CASSLVGGSTDTQYF | TGTGCCAGCAGCTTAGTCGGGGGAAGCACAGATACGCAGTATTTT
NA | TRBJ2-5 | NA | TRBV6-2/TRBV6-3 | CASSSGVREYF | TGTGCCAGCAGTTCCGGGGTGCGCGAGTACTTC
TRBD1 | TRBJ2-7 | NA | TRBV6-2/TRBV6-3 | CASSFTGASYEQYF | TGTGCCAGCAGTTTCACAGGGGCCAGCTACGAGCAGTACTTC
TRBD1 | TRBJ1-2 | once | TRBV12-3/TRBV12-4 | CASSATGVYGYTF | TGTGCCAGCAGTGCCACAGGGGTCTATGGCTACACCTTC
TRBD2 | TRBJ2-5 | NA | TRBV27 | CASAPFPPSSGEFQKTQYF | TGTGCCAGCGCACCTTTCCCACCTTCTAGCGGGGAATTCCAAAAGACCCAGTACTTC
TRBD1 | TRBJ2-7 | once | TRBV7-6 | CASSPTSGGGYEQYF | TGTGCCAGCAGTCCAACCTCAGGGGGCGGTTACGAGCAGTACTTC